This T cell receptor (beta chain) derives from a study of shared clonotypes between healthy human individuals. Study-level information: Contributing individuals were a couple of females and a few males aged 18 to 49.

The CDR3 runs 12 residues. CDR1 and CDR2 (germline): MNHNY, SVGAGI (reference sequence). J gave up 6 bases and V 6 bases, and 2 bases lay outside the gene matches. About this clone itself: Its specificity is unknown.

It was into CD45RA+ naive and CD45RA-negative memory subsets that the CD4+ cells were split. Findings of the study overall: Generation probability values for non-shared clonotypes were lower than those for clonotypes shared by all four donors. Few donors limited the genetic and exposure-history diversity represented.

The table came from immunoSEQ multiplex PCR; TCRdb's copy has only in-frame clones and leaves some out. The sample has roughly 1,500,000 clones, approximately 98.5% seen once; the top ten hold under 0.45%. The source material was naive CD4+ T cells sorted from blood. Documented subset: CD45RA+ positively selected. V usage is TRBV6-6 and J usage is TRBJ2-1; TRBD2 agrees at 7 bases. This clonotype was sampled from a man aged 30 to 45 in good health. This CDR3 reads CASSRTSNEQFF. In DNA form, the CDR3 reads TGTGCCAGCAGCCGGACTAGCAATGAGCAGTTCTTC.